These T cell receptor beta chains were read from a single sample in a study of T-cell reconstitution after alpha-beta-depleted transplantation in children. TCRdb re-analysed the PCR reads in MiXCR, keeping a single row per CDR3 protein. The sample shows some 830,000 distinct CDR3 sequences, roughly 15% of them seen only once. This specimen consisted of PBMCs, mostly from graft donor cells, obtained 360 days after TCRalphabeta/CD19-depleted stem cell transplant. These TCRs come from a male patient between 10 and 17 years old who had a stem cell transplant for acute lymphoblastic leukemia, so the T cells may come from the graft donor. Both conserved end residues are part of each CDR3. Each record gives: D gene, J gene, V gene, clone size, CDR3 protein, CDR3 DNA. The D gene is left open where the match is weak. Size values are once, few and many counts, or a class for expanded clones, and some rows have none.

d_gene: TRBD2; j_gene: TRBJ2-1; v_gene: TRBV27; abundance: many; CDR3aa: CASSLTTSGNYEQFF; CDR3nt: TGTGCCAGCAGTTTGACAACTAGCGGGAACTATGAGCAGTTCTTC
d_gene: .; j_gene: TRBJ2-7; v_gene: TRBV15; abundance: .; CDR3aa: CATSSWNRDYEQYF; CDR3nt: TGTGCCACCAGCAGTTGGAACAGGGACTACGAGCAGTACTTC
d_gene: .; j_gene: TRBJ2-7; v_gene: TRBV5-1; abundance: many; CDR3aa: CASKISENSYEQYF; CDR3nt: TGCGCCAGCAAGATAAGTGAGAATTCCTACGAGCAGTACTTC
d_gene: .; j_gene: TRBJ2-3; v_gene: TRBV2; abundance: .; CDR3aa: CASYGTGRLTDTQYF; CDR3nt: TGTGCCAGCTACGGAACAGGGAGACTCACAGATACGCAGTATTTT
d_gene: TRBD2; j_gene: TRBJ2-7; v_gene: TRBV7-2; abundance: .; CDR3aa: CASSGSGTRNSEQYF; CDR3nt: TGTGCCAGCAGCGGATCCGGGACTAGGAATAGCGAGCAGTACTTC
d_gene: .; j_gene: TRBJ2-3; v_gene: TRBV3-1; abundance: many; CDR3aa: CASSRRSGTDTQYF; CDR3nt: TGTGCCAGCAGCCGGCGGAGCGGCACAGATACGCAGTATTTT
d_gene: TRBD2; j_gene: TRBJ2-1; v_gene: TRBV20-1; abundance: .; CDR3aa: CSARGGGRAREQFF; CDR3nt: TGCAGTGCTAGAGGAGGCGGGAGGGCCCGTGAGCAGTTCTTC
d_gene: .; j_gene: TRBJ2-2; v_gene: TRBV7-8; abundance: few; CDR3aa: CASSLVGRSNTGELFF; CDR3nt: TGTGCCAGCAGCTTAGTCGGGAGATCGAACACCGGGGAGCTGTTTTTT
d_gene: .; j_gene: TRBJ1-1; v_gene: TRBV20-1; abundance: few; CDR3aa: CSARDDGNTEAFF; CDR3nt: TGCAGTGCTAGAGATGACGGGAACACTGAAGCTTTCTTT
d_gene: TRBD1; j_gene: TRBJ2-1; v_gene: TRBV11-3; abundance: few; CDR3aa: CASSPGGLPYNEQFF; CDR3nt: TGTGCCAGCAGTCCAGGGGGCCTCCCGTACAATGAGCAGTTCTTC